This T cell receptor beta chain was identified in a study of blood T cells in healthy people across ages. General observations from the study: Unknown donor CMV status possibly confounded expanded clonotype changes. Fewer expanded clones and more diversity marked long-lived versus aged donors. PBMC samples, being unsorted, prevented any conclusive comparison of naive and antigen-experienced cells.

Next came a second PCR, run for about 6 to 12 cycles, which used a sample-barcoded 5' primer along with a J-beta primer mix. Each CDR3 protein gets one entry after TCRdb re-called the 5' RACE reads with MiXCR. This sample yields about 940,000 distinct CDR3 sequences, of which roughly 48% are seen a single time; over 10% belongs to the top ten. Concerning this clonotype itself: Antigen: not known.

This TCR was sampled from a man aged 30 to 45 in good health. Sequencing used blood.

CDR3 sequence: CASSPEHRGTGELFF. Written as DNA, the CDR3 is TGTGCCAGCTCACCAGAGCACAGGGGCACCGGGGAGCTGTTTTTT. The chain employs TRBV18 and TRBJ2-2; 7 bases fit TRBD1. There are 15 residues in the CDR3. V lost 2 bases, J lost 4 bases, and 4 bases stayed unmatched. Germline V gene data show CDR1 as KGHSH and CDR2 as LQKENI.